What follows are 8 T cell receptor beta chains derived from one specimen sequenced in a study of T cell responses to AZD1222 COVID-19 vaccine. The table came from immunoSEQ multiplex PCR; TCRdb's copy has only in-frame clones and leaves some out. Among roughly 91,000 clones, about 85% were seen once, and the ten largest hold around 2.7%. The sample consisted of peripheral blood, taken on day 0 of AZD1222 vaccination. The receptor source for this set is an adult in good health.

This rearrangement joins TRBV5-6 to TRBJ2-1, with D uncertain. V was cut by 0 bases and J by 1 base, with 11 bases left in between. The CDR3 consists of 16 residues. In germline, CDR1 is SGHDT, CDR2 YYEEEE. CDR3 loop: CASSLVVQASYNEQFF. For the CDR3, the DNA is TGTGCCAGCAGCTTGGTTGTTCAGGCGTCCTACAATGAGCAGTTCTTC.

The rearrangement links TRBV28 to TRBJ1-4, with TRBD1 matching over 8 bases. CDR3 length: 17 amino acids. Germline V gene sequence: CDR1 MDHEN, CDR2 SYDVKM. V dropped 2 bases and J dropped 3; count of bases not matched to a gene: 8. The CDR3 loop is CASSLPQGASANEKLFF. CDR3 nucleotides: TGTGCCAGCAGTTTACCCCAGGGGGCATCGGCTAATGAAAAACTGTTTTTT.

This clone has just one count. The J gene is TRBJ1-2, the V gene TRBV4-1; no definite D call. Per germline, CDR1 MGHRA and CDR2 YSYEKL. CDR3 length equals 14 residues. Between the trimmed V and J ends, which lost 4 bases and 2 bases, there was a span of 11 bases. Here the CDR3 reads CASSPEPGNYGYTF. The CDR3 region has the DNA TGCGCCAGCAGCCCAGAACCGGGGAACTATGGCTACACCTTC.

The chain recombines TRBV11-3 with TRBJ2-3; 14 bases fit TRBD2. CDR3 size: 18 residues. Germline V lookup: CDR1 SGHNT, CDR2 YENEEA. Germline trimming cut 3 bases from V and 0 bases from J; bases unmatched to any gene: 5. The CDR3 here is CASSFEGLAGDSTDTQYF. The CDR3 nucleotides are TGTGCCAGCAGCTTTGAGGGACTAGCGGGGGATAGCACAGATACGCAGTATTTT.

This sequence joins TRBV6-2 or TRBV6-3 and TRBJ2-1, with 13 bases matching TRBD2. CDR3 length: 18 amino acids. Per germline, CDR1 MNHEY and CDR2 SVGEGT. The ends lost 5 bases at V and 9 bases at J; junction bases unmatched: 16. Here the CDR3 DNA reads TGTGCCAGCAGTCCGTACCAAACGACTAGCGGGAGGATAAGTGAGCAGTTCTTC. Translated: CASSPYQTTSGRISEQFF.

The chain joins TRBV7-2 to TRBJ1-1; the D is unclear. The V end was cut by 3 bases, the J end by 5 bases, with 10 bases between. The CDR3 is 13 amino acids. Germline V gene data show CDR1 as SGHTA and CDR2 as FQGNSA. CDR3 sequence (DNA): TGTGCCAGCAGCTTGTCGCAGCTGACTGAAGCTTTCTTT. Protein: CASSLSQLTEAFF.

The rearrangement uses TRBV4-1 and TRBJ2-3; 7 bases are shared with TRBD1. Trimming took 2 bases from V and 0 from J; bases not matched to a gene: 5. The CDR3 spans 16 residues. CDR1 and CDR2 from the germline V gene are MGHRA and YSYEKL. The DNA for the CDR3 is TGCGCCAGCAGCCAATACAGGGGCCTCAGCACAGATACGCAGTATTTT. Translated: CASSQYRGLSTDTQYF.

V usage is TRBV7-9 and J usage is TRBJ2-3, with no clear D. This CDR3 has 13 residues. The V gene's germline CDR1 is SEHNR and CDR2 FQNEAQ (reference sequence). Between the trimmed V and J ends, which lost 5 bases and 2 bases, there was a span of 8 bases. The CDR3 sequence: CASSPETTDTQYF. The CDR3 bases are TGTGCCAGCAGCCCGGAGACCACAGATACGCAGTATTTT.